Listed below are T cell receptor beta chains from one sample, sequenced in a study of T cell responses to AZD1222 COVID-19 vaccine. Assay used: immunoSEQ multiplex PCR; TCRdb lists only in-frame clones, some missing. Of under 200,000 clones listed, 88% were seen once; the top ten hold 26%. The material was peripheral blood, obtained 28 days after the second AZD1222 dose. The receptors were sampled from an adult who received the AZD1222 COVID-19 vaccine. The CDR3 runs from the conserved cysteine through the conserved F or W. A D gene is named only where the DNA matches it firmly. Clone size, where shown, is once, few, many, or a class for clones that have expanded.

D gene	V gene	clone size	J gene	CDR3 DNA	CDR3 protein
.	TRBV18	.	TRBJ2-2	TGTGCCAGCTCACCACTGGACGGAGCCGGGGAGCTGTTTTTT	CASSPLDGAGELFF
.	TRBV19	.	TRBJ2-3	TGTGCCAGTGCCCCTTGGACCACGAGCACAGATACGCAGTATTTT	CASAPWTTSTDTQYF
.	TRBV14	.	TRBJ2-5	TGTGCCAGCAGCCAAGATTTTAGCGGCGGGGAAGAGACCCAGTACTTC	CASSQDFSGGEETQYF
.	TRBV7-8	few	TRBJ1-4	TGTGCCAGCAGCTTAAGACGGGGTAATGAAAAACTGTTTTTT	CASSLRRGNEKLFF
TRBD1	TRBV7-7	few	TRBJ1-4	TGTGCTAGCAGCCCTAACAGGGGTTTCGGTGAAAAACTGTTTTTT	CASSPNRGFGEKLFF
TRBD1	TRBV7-2	.	TRBJ2-7	TGTGCCAGCAGCCCCATGGCTGGGGGACAGGTCTCCTACGAGCAGTACTTC	CASSPMAGGQVSYEQYF
TRBD2	TRBV30	once	TRBJ2-2	TGTGCCTGGAGTGTACTAGCGGGAGGAGGGGAGCTGTTTTTT	CAWSVLAGGGELFF
.	TRBV10-3	.	TRBJ1-5	TGTGCCATCAGTCCGGCGGGACCGAGCAATCAGCCCCAGCATTTT	CAISPAGPSNQPQHF
TRBD2	TRBV28	.	TRBJ2-7	TGTGCCAGCAGTTTCCCGGGAGGAACCTACGAGCAGTACTTC	CASSFPGGTYEQYF
TRBD1	TRBV5-6	.	TRBJ2-2	TGTGCCAGCAGCTTAACCGGGACAGGGAACACCGGGGAGCTGTTTTTT	CASSLTGTGNTGELFF
TRBD2	TRBV7-8	.	TRBJ2-6	TGTGCCAGCAGCCGGACTAGGAGGGGACTCGGGGCCAACGTCCTGACTTTC	CASSRTRRGLGANVLTF
.	TRBV25-1	.	TRBJ1-5	TGTGCCAGCTTTAGACGGGATCAGCCCCAGCATTTT	CASFRRDQPQHF
TRBD1	TRBV5-1	.	TRBJ2-7	TGCGCCAGCAGCCCGAGCAGACAGGGAACCGCCGAGCAGTACTTC	CASSPSRQGTAEQYF
.	TRBV6-5	.	TRBJ2-3	TGTGCCAGCAGCACTAGCCCTTCCAGGCCAGATACGCAGTATTTT	CASSTSPSRPDTQYF
.	TRBV5-1	.	TRBJ2-2	TGCGCCAGCAGCCCTGACGGTGGATCCGGGGAGCTGTTTTTT	CASSPDGGSGELFF
.	TRBV10-3	few	TRBJ1-2	TGTGCCATCAGTGGCGCAGGGCGATCTAACTATGGCTACACCTTC	CAISGAGRSNYGYTF
.	TRBV6-5	.	TRBJ2-7	TGTGCCACGTCCGGGCCAACCTACGAGCAGTACTTC	CATSGPTYEQYF
TRBD2	TRBV19	.	TRBJ2-2	TGTGCCAGTAGTAAGCCCGGGACTAGCAGATCGGCCGGGGAGCTGTTTTTT	CASSKPGTSRSAGELFF
.	TRBV5-1	once	TRBJ1-2	TGCGCCAGCAGCGAGAGCGAGGGCAGCTATGGCTACACCTTC	CASSESEGSYGYTF
.	TRBV18	.	TRBJ2-5	TGTGCCAGCTCACGAAGTACAGGGCACCAAGAGACCCAGTACTTC	CASSRSTGHQETQYF
.	TRBV28	.	TRBJ1-2	TGTGCCAGCAGTTTGGGATTGGGGGGAAACTATGGCTACACCTTC	CASSLGLGGNYGYTF
.	TRBV29-1	.	TRBJ2-7	TGCAGCGTTGAGGGGGGACAGCGCTACGAGCAGTACTTC	CSVEGGQRYEQYF
.	TRBV7-2	.	TRBJ2-5	TGTGCCAGCAGCCTCTCGGAAACCCAGTACTTC	CASSLSETQYF
.	TRBV6-1	.	TRBJ2-6	TGTGCCAGCAGAGCGACAGGGGCCAACGTCCTGACTTTC	CASRATGANVLTF
TRBD1	TRBV6-2/TRBV6-3	.	TRBJ1-5	TGTGCCAGCAGTAAATCCGGGACAGGTACGCAGCCCCAGCATTTT	CASSKSGTGTQPQHF
TRBD2	TRBV9	.	TRBJ2-2	TGTGCCAGCAGTATACCAGCGGGGACCGGGGAGCTGTTTTTT	CASSIPAGTGELFF